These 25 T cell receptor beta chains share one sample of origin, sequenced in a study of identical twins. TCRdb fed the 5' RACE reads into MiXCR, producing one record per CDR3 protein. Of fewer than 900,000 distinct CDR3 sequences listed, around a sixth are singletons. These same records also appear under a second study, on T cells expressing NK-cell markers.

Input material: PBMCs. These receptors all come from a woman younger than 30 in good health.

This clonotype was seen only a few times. The CDR3 DNA reads TGTGCCATCAGTGTGGGCCAGAACGAGCAGTACTTC. Translating gives CAISVGQNEQYF. The chain joins TRBV10-3 to TRBJ2-7; D gene uncertain. Trimming took 4 bases from V and 5 from J, leaving 9 bases between them. Per germline, CDR1 ENHRY and CDR2 SYGVKD. The CDR3 contains 12 residues.

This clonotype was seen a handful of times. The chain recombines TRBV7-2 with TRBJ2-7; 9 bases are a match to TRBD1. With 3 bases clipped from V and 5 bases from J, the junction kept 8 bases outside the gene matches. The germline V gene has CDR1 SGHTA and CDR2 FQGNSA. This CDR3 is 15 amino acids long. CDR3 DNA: TGTGCCAGCAGCTTGACGGGACAGGGAGGTAACGAGCAGTACTTC. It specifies CASSLTGQGGNEQYF.

The DNA of the CDR3 is TGTGCCATCAGTGGTACTAGCGGAGTCTACAATGAGCAGTTCTTC. This translates into CAISGTSGVYNEQFF. This chain connects TRBV10-3 to TRBJ2-1, with 8 bases identical to TRBD2. This CDR3 contains 15 residues. The germline V gene encodes CDR1 ENHRY and CDR2 SYGVKD. Trimming cost V 4 bases and J 3 bases; bases outside gene matches: 5.

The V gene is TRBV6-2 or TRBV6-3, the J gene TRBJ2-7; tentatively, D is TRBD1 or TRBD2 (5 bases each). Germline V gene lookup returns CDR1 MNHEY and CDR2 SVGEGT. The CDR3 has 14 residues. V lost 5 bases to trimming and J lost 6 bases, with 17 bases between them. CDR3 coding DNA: TGTGCCAGCAGTCCCCGGACTGGGGGACGCGAGCAGTACTTC. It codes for CASSPRTGGREQYF.

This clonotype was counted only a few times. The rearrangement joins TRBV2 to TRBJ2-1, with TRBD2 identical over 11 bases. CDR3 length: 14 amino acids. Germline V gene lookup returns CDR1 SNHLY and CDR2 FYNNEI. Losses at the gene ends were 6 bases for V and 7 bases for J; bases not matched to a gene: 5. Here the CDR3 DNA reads TGTGCCAGCAGGGGGACTAGCGGACTGAATGAGCAGTTCTTC. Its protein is CASRGTSGLNEQFF.

The CDR3 region is CASSQGDRWGIYNEQFF. The CDR3 region has the DNA TGCGCCAGCAGCCAAGGTGACAGGTGGGGGATATACAATGAGCAGTTCTTC. The V and J genes are TRBV5-1 and TRBJ2-1, with D possibly being TRBD1 (6 bases). This CDR3 spans 17 amino acids. Deletions cut 4 bases from V and 4 bases from J, with 21 bases between. In germline, CDR1 is SGHRS, CDR2 YFSETQ.

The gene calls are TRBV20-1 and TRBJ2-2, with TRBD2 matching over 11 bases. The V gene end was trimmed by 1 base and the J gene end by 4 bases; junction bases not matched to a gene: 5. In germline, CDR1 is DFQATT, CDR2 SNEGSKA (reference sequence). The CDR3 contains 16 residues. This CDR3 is CSARVLAGGGTGELFF. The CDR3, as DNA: TGCAGTGCTAGAGTTCTAGCGGGGGGTGGCACCGGGGAGCTGTTTTTT.

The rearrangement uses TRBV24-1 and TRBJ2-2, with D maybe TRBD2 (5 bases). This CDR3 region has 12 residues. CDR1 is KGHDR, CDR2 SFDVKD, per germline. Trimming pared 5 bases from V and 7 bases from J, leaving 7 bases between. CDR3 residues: CATSGGFGELFF. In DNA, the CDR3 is TGTGCCACCAGTGGAGGGTTCGGGGAGCTGTTTTTT.

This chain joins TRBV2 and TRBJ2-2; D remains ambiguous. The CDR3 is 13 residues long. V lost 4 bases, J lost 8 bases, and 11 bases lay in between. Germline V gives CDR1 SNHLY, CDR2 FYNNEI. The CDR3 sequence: CASSVNIGGELFF. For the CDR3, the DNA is TGTGCCAGCAGTGTTAATATCGGGGGGGAGCTGTTTTTT.

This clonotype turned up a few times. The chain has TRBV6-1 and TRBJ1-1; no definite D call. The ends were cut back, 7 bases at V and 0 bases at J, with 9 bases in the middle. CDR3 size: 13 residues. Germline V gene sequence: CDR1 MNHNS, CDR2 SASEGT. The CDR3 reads CASTEALNTEAFF. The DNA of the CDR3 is TGTGCCAGCACGGAGGCCCTGAACACTGAAGCTTTCTTT.

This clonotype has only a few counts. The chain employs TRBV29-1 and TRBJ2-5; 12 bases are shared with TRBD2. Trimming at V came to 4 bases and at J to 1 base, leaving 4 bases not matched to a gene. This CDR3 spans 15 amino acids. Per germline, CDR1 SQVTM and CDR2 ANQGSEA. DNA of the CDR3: TGCAGCGTTGTACTAGCGGGGGGCCGCCAAGAGACCCAGTACTTC. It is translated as CSVVLAGGRQETQYF. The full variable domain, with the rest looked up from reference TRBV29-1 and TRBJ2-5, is SAVISQKPSRDICQRGTSLTIQCQVDSQVTMMFWYRQQPGQSLTLIATANQGSEATYESGFVIDKFPISRPNLTFSTLTVSNMSPEDSSIYLCSVVLAGGRQETQYFGPGTRLLVL.

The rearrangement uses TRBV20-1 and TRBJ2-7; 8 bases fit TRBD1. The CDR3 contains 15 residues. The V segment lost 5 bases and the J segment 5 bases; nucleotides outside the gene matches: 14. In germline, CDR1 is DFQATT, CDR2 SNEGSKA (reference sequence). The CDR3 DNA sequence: TGCAGTGCTCGAATTGGCGGGGACAGGCTGGACGAGCAGTACTTC. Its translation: CSARIGGDRLDEQYF.

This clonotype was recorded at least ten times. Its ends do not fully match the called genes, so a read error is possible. The CDR3 nucleotides read TGCGCCAGCAGCTTGGAAGGTTACGAGCAGTACTTC. Protein: CASSLEGYEQYF. The chain recombines TRBV12-3 or TRBV12-4 with TRBJ2-7, with no clear D. CDR3 length: 12 residues.

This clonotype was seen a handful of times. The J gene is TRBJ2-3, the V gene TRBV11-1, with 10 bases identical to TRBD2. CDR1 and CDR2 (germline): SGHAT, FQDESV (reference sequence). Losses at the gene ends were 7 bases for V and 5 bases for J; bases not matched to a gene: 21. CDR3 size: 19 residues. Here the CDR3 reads CASTPSPGAGGPRGDTQYF. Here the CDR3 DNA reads TGTGCCAGCACCCCCTCACCTGGAGCGGGAGGGCCCAGGGGAGATACGCAGTATTTT.

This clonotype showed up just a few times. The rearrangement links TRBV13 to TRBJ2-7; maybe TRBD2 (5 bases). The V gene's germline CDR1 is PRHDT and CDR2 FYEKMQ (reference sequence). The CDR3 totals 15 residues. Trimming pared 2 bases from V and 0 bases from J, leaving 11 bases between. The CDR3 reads CASSLRGLSSYEQYF. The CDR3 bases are TGTGCCAGCAGCTTACGAGGGTTAAGCTCCTACGAGCAGTACTTC.

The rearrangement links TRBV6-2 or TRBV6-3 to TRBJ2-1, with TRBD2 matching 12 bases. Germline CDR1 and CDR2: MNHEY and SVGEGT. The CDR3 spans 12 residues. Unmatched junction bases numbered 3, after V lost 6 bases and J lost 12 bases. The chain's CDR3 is CASRELAGGQFF. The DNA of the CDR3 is TGTGCCAGCAGGGAACTAGCGGGAGGGCAGTTCTTC.

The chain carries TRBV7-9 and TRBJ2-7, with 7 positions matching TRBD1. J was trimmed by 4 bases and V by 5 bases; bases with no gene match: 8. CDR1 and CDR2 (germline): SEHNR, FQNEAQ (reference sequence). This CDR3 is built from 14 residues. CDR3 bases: TGTGCCAGCAGCCACCAGGGGGAAGGTTACGAGCAGTACTTC. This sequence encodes CASSHQGEGYEQYF.

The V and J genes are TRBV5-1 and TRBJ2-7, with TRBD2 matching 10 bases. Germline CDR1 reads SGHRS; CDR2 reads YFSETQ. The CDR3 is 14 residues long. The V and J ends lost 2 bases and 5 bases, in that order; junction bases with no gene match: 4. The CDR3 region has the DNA TGCGCCAGCAGCTTAGCGGGAGGGGGTCACGAGCAGTACTTC. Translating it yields CASSLAGGGHEQYF.

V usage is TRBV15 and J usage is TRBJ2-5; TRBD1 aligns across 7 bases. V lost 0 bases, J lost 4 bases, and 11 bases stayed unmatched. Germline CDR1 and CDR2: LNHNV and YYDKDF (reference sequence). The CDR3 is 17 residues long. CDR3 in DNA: TGTGCCACCAGCAGAGATTTGGGACAGCGCGGTATAGAGACCCAGTACTTC. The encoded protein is CATSRDLGQRGIETQYF.

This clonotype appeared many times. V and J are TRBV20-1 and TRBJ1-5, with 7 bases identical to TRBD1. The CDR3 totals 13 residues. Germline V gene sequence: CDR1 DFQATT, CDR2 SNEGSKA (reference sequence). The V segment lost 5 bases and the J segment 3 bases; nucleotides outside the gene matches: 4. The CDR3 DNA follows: TGCAGTGCTCGGGGGACAGTCAATCAGCCCCAGCATTTT. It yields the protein CSARGTVNQPQHF.

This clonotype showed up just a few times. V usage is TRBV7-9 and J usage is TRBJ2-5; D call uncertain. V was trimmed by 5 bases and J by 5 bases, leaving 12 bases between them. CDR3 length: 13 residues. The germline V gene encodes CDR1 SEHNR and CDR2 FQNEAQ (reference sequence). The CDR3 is CASSKFESETQYF. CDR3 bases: TGTGCCAGCAGCAAGTTCGAGAGTGAGACCCAGTACTTC.

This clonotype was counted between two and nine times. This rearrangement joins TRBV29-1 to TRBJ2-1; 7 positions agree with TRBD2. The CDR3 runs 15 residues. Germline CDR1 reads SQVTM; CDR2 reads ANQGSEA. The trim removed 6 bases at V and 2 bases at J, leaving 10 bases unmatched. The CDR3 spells CSVPSLAGAYNEQFF. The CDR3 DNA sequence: TGCAGCGTCCCCTCTCTCGCGGGAGCCTACAATGAGCAGTTCTTC.

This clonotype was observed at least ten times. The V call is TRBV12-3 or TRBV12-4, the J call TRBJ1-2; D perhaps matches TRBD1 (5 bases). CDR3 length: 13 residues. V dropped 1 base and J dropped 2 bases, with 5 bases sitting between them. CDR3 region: CASSLGTNYGYTF. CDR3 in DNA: TGTGCCAGCAGTTTAGGGACAAACTATGGCTACACCTTC.

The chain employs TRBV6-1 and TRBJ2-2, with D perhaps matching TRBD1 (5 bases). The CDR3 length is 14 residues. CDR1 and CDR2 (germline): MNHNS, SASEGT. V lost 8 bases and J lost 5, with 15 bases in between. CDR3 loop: CASRSQGGTGELFF. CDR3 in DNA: TGTGCCAGCCGATCTCAGGGCGGAACCGGGGAGCTGTTTTTT.

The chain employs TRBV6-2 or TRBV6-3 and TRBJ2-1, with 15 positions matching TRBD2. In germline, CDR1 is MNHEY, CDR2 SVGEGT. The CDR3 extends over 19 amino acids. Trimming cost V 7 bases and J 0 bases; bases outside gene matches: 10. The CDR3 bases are TGTGCCAGCATCCCCCGGACTAGCGGGAGGGCCAACTCCTACAATGAGCAGTTCTTC. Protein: CASIPRTSGRANSYNEQFF.